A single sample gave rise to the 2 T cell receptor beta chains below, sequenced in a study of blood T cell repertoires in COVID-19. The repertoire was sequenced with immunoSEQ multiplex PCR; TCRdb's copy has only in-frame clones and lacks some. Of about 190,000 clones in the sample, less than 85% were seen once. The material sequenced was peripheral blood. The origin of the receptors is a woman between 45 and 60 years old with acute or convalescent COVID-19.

CDR3 loop: CASSYVRGYEQYF. The CDR3 nucleotides read TGTGCCAGCAGTTATGTCAGGGGCTACGAGCAGTACTTC. The chain uses TRBV6-5 and TRBJ2-7; tentatively, D is TRBD1 (6 bases). The CDR3 extends over 13 amino acids. CDR1 is MNHEY, CDR2 SVGAGI, per germline. Trimming removed 3 bases from V and 3 bases from J, with 9 bases in between.

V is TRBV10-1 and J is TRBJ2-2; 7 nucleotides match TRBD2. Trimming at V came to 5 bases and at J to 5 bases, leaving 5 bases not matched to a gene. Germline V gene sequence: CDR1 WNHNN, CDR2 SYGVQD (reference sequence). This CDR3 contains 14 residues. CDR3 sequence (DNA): TGCGCCAGCAGTCCCGTTAGCGGGACCGGGGAGCTGTTTTTT. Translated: CASSPVSGTGELFF.